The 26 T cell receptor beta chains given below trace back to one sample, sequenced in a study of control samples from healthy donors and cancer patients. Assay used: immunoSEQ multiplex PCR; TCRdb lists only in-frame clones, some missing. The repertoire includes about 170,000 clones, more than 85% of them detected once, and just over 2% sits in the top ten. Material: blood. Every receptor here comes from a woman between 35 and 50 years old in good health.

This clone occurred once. The CDR3 DNA reads TGTGCCAGCAGCTTATTTTTTTCGGGCTCTGGGGCCAACGTCCTGACTTTC. Its translation: CASSLFFSGSGANVLTF. The rearrangement links TRBV7-6 to TRBJ2-6; D is unclear. Germline V gene data show CDR1 as SGHVS and CDR2 as FNYEAQ. Trimming removed 2 bases at V and 0 bases at J, with 11 bases between. CDR3 length equals 17 residues.

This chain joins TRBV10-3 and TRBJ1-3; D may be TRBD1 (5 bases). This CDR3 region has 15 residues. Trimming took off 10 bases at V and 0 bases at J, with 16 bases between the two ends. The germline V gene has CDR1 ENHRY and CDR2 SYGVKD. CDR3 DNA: TGTGCCACGGAAATGGACACTTTCTCTGGAAACACCATATATTTT. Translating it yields CATEMDTFSGNTIYF.

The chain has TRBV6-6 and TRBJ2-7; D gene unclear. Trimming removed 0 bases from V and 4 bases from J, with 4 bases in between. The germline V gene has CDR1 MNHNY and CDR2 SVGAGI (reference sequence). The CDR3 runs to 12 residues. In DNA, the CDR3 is TGTGCCAGCAGTTACTCCGATTACGAGCAGTACTTC. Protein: CASSYSDYEQYF.

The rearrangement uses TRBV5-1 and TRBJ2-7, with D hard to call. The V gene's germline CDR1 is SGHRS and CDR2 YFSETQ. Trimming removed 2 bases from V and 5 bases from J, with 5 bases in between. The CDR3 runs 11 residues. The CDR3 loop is CASSFSNEQYF. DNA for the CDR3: TGCGCCAGCAGCTTTTCGAACGAGCAGTACTTC.

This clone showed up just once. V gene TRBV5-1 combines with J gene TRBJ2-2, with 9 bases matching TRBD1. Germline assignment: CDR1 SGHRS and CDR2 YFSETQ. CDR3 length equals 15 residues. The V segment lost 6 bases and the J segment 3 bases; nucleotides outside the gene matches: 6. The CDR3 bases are TGCGCCAGCAACCCGGACAGGGGAGACACCGGGGAGCTGTTTTTT. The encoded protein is CASNPDRGDTGELFF.

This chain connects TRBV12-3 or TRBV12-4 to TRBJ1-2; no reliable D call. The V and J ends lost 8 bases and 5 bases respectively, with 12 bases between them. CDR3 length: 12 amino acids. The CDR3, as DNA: TGTGCCAGCTCCTCGTCGGGGTATGGCTACACCTTC. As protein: CASSSSGYGYTF.

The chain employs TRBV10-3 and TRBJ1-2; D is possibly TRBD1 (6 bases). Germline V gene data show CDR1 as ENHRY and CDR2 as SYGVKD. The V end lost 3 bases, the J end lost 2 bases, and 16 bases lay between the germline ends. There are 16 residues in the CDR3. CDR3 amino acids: CAISDPTAGENYGYTF. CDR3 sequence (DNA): TGTGCCATCAGTGACCCGACGGCAGGGGAAAACTATGGCTACACCTTC.

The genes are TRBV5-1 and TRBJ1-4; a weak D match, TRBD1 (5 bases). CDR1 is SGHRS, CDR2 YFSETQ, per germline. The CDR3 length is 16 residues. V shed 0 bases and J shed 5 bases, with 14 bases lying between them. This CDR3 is CASSLAVGEYNEKLFF. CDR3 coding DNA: TGCGCCAGCAGCTTGGCTGTAGGGGAATACAATGAAAAACTGTTTTTT.

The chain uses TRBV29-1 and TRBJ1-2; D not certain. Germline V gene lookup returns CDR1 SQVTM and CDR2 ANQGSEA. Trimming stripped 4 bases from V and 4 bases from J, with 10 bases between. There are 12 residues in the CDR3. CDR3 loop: CSVVPGGYGYTF. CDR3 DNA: TGCAGCGTTGTACCAGGAGGCTATGGCTACACCTTC.

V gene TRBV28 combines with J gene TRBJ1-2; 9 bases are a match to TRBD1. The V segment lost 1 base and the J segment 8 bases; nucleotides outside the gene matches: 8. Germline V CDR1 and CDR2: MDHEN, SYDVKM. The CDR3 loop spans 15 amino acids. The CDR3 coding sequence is TGTGCCAGCAGTTTATCCGCAACAGGGGGCGCGGGCTACACCTTC. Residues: CASSLSATGGAGYTF.

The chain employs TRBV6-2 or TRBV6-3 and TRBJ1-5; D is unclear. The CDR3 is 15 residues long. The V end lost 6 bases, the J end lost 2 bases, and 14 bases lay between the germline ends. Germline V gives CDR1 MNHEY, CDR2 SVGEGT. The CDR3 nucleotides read TGTGCCAGCAGCTTGACGCGTTCAGGCAATCAGCCCCAGCATTTT. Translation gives CASSLTRSGNQPQHF.

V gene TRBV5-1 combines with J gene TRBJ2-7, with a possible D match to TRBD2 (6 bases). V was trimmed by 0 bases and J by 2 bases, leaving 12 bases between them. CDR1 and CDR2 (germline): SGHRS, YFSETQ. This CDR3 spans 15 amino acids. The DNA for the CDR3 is TGCGCCAGCAGCTTGGGGTCGACGGGGGCCTACGAGCAGTACTTC. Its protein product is CASSLGSTGAYEQYF.

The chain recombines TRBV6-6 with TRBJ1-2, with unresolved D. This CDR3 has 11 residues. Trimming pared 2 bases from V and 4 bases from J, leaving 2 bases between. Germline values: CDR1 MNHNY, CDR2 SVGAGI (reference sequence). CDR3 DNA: TGTGCCAGCAGTTACGTCTATGGCTACACCTTC. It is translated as CASSYVYGYTF.

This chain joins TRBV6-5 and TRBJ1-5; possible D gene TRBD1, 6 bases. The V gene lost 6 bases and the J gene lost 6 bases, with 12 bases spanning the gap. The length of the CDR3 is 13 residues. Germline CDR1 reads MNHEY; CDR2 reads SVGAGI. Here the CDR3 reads CASRQGRSQPQHF. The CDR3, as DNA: TGTGCCAGCAGACAGGGTCGCAGTCAGCCCCAGCATTTT.

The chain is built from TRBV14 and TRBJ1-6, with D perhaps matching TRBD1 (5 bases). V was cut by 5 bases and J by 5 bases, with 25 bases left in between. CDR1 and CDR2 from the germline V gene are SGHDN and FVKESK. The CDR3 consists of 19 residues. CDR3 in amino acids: CASSFFPPGEGINNSPLHF. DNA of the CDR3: TGTGCCAGCAGCTTTTTTCCCCCTGGAGAGGGGATAAATAATTCACCCCTCCACTTT.

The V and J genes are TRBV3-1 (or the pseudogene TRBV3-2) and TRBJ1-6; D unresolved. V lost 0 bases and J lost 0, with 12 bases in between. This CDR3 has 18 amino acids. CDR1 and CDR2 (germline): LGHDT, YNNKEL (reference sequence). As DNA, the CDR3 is TGTGCCAGCAGCCAAGATGGTGGCAGGAGCTCCTATAATTCACCCCTCCACTTT. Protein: CASSQDGGRSSYNSPLHF.

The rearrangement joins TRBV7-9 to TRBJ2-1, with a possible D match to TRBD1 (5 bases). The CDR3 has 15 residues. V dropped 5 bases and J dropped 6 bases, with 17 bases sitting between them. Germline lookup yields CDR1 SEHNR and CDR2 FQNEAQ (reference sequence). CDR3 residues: CASSPKTRVGNEQFF. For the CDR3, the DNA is TGTGCCAGCAGCCCTAAGACCAGGGTTGGCAATGAGCAGTTCTTC.

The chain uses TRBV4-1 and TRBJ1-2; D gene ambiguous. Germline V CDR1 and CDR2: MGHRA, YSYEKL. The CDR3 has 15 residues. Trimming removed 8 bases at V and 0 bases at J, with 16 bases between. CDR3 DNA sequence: TGCGCCAGCGTACCTGGACGGGCAGCTAACTATGGCTACACCTTC. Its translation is CASVPGRAANYGYTF.

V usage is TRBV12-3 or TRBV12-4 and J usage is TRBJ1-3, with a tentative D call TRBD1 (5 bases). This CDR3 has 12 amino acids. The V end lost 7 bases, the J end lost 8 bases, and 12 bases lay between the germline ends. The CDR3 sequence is CASKGWGDTIYF. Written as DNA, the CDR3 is TGTGCCAGCAAGGGGTGGGGAGACACCATATATTTT.

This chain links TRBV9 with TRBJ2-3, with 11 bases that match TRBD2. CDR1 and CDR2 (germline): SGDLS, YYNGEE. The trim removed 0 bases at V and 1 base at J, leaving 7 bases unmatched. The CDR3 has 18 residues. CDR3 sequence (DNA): TGTGCCAGCAGCGTAGGTGGTAGCGGGGGGGCTGGCACAGATACGCAGTATTTT. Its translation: CASSVGGSGGAGTDTQYF.

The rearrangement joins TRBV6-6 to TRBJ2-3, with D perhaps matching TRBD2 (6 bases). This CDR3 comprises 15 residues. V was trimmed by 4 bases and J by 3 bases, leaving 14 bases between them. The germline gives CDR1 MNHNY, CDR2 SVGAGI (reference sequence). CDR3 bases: TGTGCCAGCAGTTTGGTGGGTGCGGGGACAGATACGCAGTATTTT. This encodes CASSLVGAGTDTQYF.

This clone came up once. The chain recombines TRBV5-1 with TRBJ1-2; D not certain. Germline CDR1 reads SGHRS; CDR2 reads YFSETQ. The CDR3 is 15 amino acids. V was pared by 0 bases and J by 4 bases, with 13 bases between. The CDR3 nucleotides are TGCGCCAGCAGCTTGGAAGGAGGGCTCAGCTATGGCTACACCTTC. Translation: CASSLEGGLSYGYTF.

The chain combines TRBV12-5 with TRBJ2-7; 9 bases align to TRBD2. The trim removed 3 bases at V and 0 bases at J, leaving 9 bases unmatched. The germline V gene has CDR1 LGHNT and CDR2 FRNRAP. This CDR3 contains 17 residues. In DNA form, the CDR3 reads TGTGCTAGTGGTTTCACCGTTGTTAGCGGGGGCTCCTACGAGCAGTACTTC. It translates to CASGFTVVSGGSYEQYF.

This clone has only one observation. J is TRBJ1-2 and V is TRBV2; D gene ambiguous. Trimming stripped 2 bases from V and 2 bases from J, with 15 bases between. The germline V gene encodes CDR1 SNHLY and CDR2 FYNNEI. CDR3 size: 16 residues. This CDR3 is CASSEWAGATNYGYTF. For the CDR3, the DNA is TGTGCCAGCAGTGAATGGGCCGGAGCAACCAACTATGGCTACACCTTC.

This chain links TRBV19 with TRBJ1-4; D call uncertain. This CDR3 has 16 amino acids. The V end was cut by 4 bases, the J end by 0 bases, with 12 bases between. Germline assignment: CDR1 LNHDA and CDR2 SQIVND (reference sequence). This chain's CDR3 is CASSRREITTNEKLFF. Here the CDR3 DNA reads TGTGCCAGTAGTAGGAGGGAGATCACAACTAATGAAAAACTGTTTTTT.

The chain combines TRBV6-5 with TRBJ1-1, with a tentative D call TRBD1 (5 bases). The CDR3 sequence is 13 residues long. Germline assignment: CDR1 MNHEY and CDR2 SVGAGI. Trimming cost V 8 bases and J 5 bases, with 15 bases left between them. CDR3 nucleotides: TGTGCCAGCGGGGGGATACACAAGACTGAAGCTTTCTTT. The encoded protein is CASGGIHKTEAFF.